The T cell receptor (beta chain) under discussion was sequenced for a study of T cells in Graves' hyperthyroidism and ophthalmopathy. At least ten counts were recorded for this clonotype. Regions amplified from RNA transcripts were the TCR beta CDR3 regions. HTBI primers drove first-round RT-PCR of the TCR CDR3. Each CDR3 protein is one row after TCRdb ran MiXCR on the multiplex PCR reads. The sample consists of 95,000 to 110,000 distinct CDR3 sequences, 16% of them appearing once. CDR3 length equals 16 residues. Germline-derived CDR1 and CDR2 are LGHDT and YNNKEL (reference sequence). Trimming took off 2 bases at V and 2 bases at J, with 10 bases between the two ends.

The sample was blood. This clonotype originated in a woman aged 45-65 years with Graves' hyperthyroidism. The V call is TRBV3-1, the J call TRBJ1-6; no clear D. The CDR3 here is CASSQIGQAYNSPLHF. The CDR3 DNA reads TGTGCCAGCAGCCAAATCGGGCAGGCCTATAATTCACCCCTCCACTTT.